The entry that follows covers one T cell receptor beta chain sequence. Antigen specificity is unknown. This specimen comes from a study of shared clonotypes between healthy human individuals. Study outcomes and limitations: Only blood samples were collected, and tissue repertoires likely differ. Large sequencing depth failed to make sorted-subset sequencing complete, rarefaction showed.

Each PCR replicate from the sorted subsets contained around 0.2 ug DNA, which is 25,000 to 30,000 T cell genomes. Assay used: immunoSEQ multiplex PCR; TCRdb lists only in-frame clones, some missing. The data contain about 1 million clones, around 74% of them seen just once; the ten biggest clones take up about 1.5%. All participating donors were Caucasian adults from Nashville, Tennessee. The TCR comes from a man aged 18 to 30 in good health. Sequencing was performed on memory CD4+ T cells sorted from blood. Subset indicated: CD45RA-negative fraction.

The CDR3 loop reads CASSQPGQGLYGYTF. Here the CDR3 DNA reads TGTGCCAGCAGTCAACCGGGGCAGGGGCTATATGGCTACACCTTC. The chain carries TRBV6-6 and TRBJ1-2; maybe TRBD1 (6 bases). Germline V gene lookup returns CDR1 MNHNY and CDR2 SVGAGI (reference sequence). V lost 5 bases and J lost 5, with 18 bases in between. The CDR3 sequence is 15 residues long.